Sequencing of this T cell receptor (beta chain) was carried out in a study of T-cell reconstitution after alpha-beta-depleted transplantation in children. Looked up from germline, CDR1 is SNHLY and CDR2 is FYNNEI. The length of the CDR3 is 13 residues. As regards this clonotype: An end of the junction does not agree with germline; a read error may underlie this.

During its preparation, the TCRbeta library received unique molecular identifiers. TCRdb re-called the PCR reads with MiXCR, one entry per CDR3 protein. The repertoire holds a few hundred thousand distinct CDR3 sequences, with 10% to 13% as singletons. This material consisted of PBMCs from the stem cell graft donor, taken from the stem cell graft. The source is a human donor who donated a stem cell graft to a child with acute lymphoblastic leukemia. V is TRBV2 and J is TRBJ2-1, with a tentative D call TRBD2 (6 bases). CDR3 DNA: TGTTCCAGCAGCGGGTACAGCCCTAATGAGCAGTTCTTC. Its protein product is CSSSGYSPNEQFF.